The 30 T cell receptor beta chains below all came from one sample that was sequenced in a study of graft-versus-host responses after intestinal transplantation. For these TCRs, the target antigens are not known. Sequencing used immunoSEQ multiplex PCR; TCRdb keeps in-frame clones, though not all of them. The repertoire holds about 88,000 clones, with around 93% as singletons. Source: unstimulated CD4+ T cells sorted from spleen or lymph node cells, taken before transplant. Source of these receptors: a human donor who was the organ donor for an intestinal transplant.

The V and J genes are TRBV18 and TRBJ1-2; 7 bases line up with TRBD1. CDR1 KGHSH and CDR2 LQKENI come from the germline V gene. V shed 3 bases, J shed 0 bases, and the junction held 7 bases outside the gene matches. The CDR3 is 16 amino acids. As DNA, the CDR3 is TGTGCCAGCTCACCGGTGACAGGGCTATCTAACTATGGCTACACCTTC. This gives the protein CASSPVTGLSNYGYTF.

This rearrangement joins TRBV6-1 to TRBJ1-2; 12 bases are a match to TRBD1. CDR1 MNHNS and CDR2 SASEGT come from the germline V gene. The length of the CDR3 is 15 residues. The V gene end was trimmed by 6 bases and the J gene end by 14 bases; junction bases not matched to a gene: 16. CDR3 loop: CASSPFTGTGGAGTF. CDR3 bases: TGTGCCAGCAGCCCGTTTACCGGGACAGGGGGCGCAGGGACCTTC.

The chain employs TRBV2 and TRBJ2-5; TRBD2 matches 7 bases. Germline-derived CDR1 and CDR2 are SNHLY and FYNNEI. This CDR3 comprises 15 residues. Unmatched junction bases numbered 6, after V lost 1 base and J lost 4 bases. CDR3 loop: CASSEGGGRGETQYF. Here the CDR3 DNA reads TGTGCCAGCAGTGAAGGGGGAGGGCGGGGAGAGACCCAGTACTTC.

The genes are TRBV10-3 and TRBJ2-7, with D perhaps given as TRBD1 or TRBD2 (5 bases each). The CDR3 consists of 14 residues. The germline gives CDR1 ENHRY, CDR2 SYGVKD. V was cut by 0 bases and J by 13 bases, with 19 bases left in between. DNA for the CDR3: TGTGCCATCAGTGAGTCTCGGTCCGGGGCTTCCCACTACTTC. It encodes CAISESRSGASHYF.

This clone appeared once. The gene calls are TRBV7-8 and TRBJ2-5; TRBD1 matches 7 bases. Matching the DNA end better, TRBJ2-7 makes the J call doubtful. The CDR3 has 18 residues. Per germline, CDR1 SGHVS and CDR2 FQNEAQ. The CDR3 protein is CASSLARDSSMGAYEQYF. The CDR3 nucleotides are TGTGCCAGCAGCTTAGCTCGGGACAGCTCTATGGGGGCCTACGAGCAGTACTTC.

The chain has TRBV10-2 and TRBJ2-6; D unclear. This CDR3 spans 16 amino acids. Trimming left V 8 bases short and J 0 bases short, with 14 bases between. Germline CDR1 reads WSHSY; CDR2 reads SAAADI. DNA for the CDR3: TGCGCCAGCGTGGCGCAGATAATCTCTGGGGCCAACGTCCTGACTTTC. Its translation: CASVAQIISGANVLTF.

CDR3 DNA sequence: TGTGCCAGCAGTAGGACGGGGTATAGGGAGACCCAGTACTTC. Translating gives CASSRTGYRETQYF. V gene TRBV5-4 combines with J gene TRBJ2-5; tentatively, D is TRBD2 (5 bases). This CDR3 contains 14 residues. With 5 bases removed from V and 5 bases from J, the gap between germline ends came to 16 bases. Germline values: CDR1 SGHNT, CDR2 YYREEE (reference sequence).

The chain joins TRBV27 to TRBJ2-5; D is uncertain. The germline gives CDR1 MNHEY, CDR2 SMNVEV (reference sequence). This CDR3 contains 16 residues. V was pared by 2 bases and J by 2 bases, with 15 bases between. DNA for the CDR3: TGTGCCAGCAGTTTACGAACGGACGGACCACAAGAGACCCAGTACTTC. Encoded protein: CASSLRTDGPQETQYF.

The V gene is TRBV29-1, the J gene TRBJ2-2; 9 positions match TRBD1. The CDR3 contains 16 residues. The germline gives CDR1 SQVTM, CDR2 ANQGSEA. V was clipped by 4 bases and J by 4 bases; unmatched bases: 10. The CDR3 DNA reads as TGCAGCGTTGGGGTAACCGGGACAGGGACCACCGGGGAGCTGTTTTTT. Encoded protein: CSVGVTGTGTTGELFF.

V gene TRBV10-2 combines with J gene TRBJ2-7, with 9 positions matching TRBD2. The germline V gene encodes CDR1 WSHSY and CDR2 SAAADI. J gave up 4 bases and V 6 bases, and 1 base lay outside the gene matches. The CDR3 runs to 12 residues. CDR3 sequence: CASRREGYEQYF. As DNA, the CDR3 is TGCGCCAGCAGGCGGGAGGGGTACGAGCAGTACTTC.

The rearrangement links TRBV6-1 to TRBJ1-6; D uncertain. CDR1 and CDR2 from the germline V gene are MNHNS and SASEGT. The CDR3 spans 14 residues. V lost 7 bases and J 8 bases, leaving 15 bases between the germline ends. Here the CDR3 reads CASKRFREDSPLHF. In nucleotides, the CDR3 is TGTGCCAGCAAAAGGTTCCGGGAGGATTCACCCCTCCACTTT.

V usage is TRBV6-6 and J usage is TRBJ1-6; D is perhaps TRBD1 (5 bases). Germline lookup yields CDR1 MNHNY and CDR2 SVGAGI (reference sequence). Trimming took 4 bases from V and 6 from J, leaving 13 bases between them. The CDR3 contains 15 residues. The CDR3 protein is CASSSIGAINSPLHF. In DNA, the CDR3 is TGTGCCAGCAGTTCCATCGGGGCAATTAATTCACCCCTCCACTTT.

V is TRBV5-6 and J is TRBJ1-2, with D uncertain. The ends were cut back, 1 base at V and 5 bases at J, with 6 bases in the middle. The CDR3 spans 12 residues. From germline, CDR1 is SGHDT and CDR2 YYEEEE. CDR3 in DNA: TGTGCCAGCAGCTTGACTGAGTATGGCTACACCTTC. It translates to CASSLTEYGYTF. Together with reference TRBV5-6 and TRBJ1-2, the CDR3 gives the full variable domain: DAGVTQSPTHLIKTRGQQVTLRCSPKSGHDTVSWYQQALGQGPQFIFQYYEEEERQRGNFPDRFSGHQFPNYSSELNVNALLLGDSALYLCASSLTEYGYTFGSGTRLTVV.

The rearrangement links TRBV6-5 to TRBJ2-7, with 11 bases matching TRBD2. J was trimmed by 6 bases and V by 0 bases; bases with no gene match: 4. This CDR3 comprises 15 residues. Germline CDR1 reads MNHEY; CDR2 reads SVGAGI. CDR3 sequence reads: CASSYSILAGGEQYF. In DNA form, the CDR3 reads TGTGCCAGCAGTTACTCGATCCTAGCGGGGGGCGAGCAGTACTTC.

The CDR3 sequence is CASSPGQGSEAFF. CDR3 DNA sequence: TGCGCCAGCAGCCCAGGACAGGGTTCTGAAGCTTTCTTT. V usage is TRBV5-1 and J usage is TRBJ1-1; TRBD1 aligns across 8 bases. This CDR3 comprises 13 residues. CDR1 and CDR2 from the germline V gene are SGHRS and YFSETQ. The V segment lost 4 bases and the J segment 6 bases; nucleotides outside the gene matches: 5.

V is TRBV7-3 and J is TRBJ2-1, with a possible D match to TRBD2 (6 bases). V was cut by 1 base and J by 9 bases, with 7 bases left in between. This CDR3 contains 12 residues. Germline values: CDR1 SGHTA, CDR2 FQGTGA. The CDR3 DNA reads as TGTGCCAGCAGCTTAAGGGGGGTTGAGCAGTTCTTC. Translating it yields CASSLRGVEQFF.

The gene calls are TRBV13 and TRBJ2-2; D unclear. With 1 base removed from V and 0 bases from J, the gap between germline ends came to 6 bases. This CDR3 region has 15 residues. Germline CDR1 reads PRHDT; CDR2 reads FYEKMQ (reference sequence). The CDR3 protein is CASSLEGTNTGELFF. CDR3 nucleotide sequence: TGTGCCAGCAGCTTAGAAGGGACGAACACCGGGGAGCTGTTTTTT.

The chain links TRBV28 to TRBJ2-4, with D maybe TRBD2 (5 bases). This CDR3 has 14 residues. CDR1 is MDHEN and CDR2 is SYDVKM in the germline V gene. V gave up 6 bases and J gave up 1 base, with 10 bases separating them. For the CDR3, the DNA is TGTGCCAGCAGCCCCTCGGGGGCCAAAAACATTCAGTACTTC. Protein product: CASSPSGAKNIQYF.

This clone was picked up one time. The chain has TRBV6-6 and TRBJ1-1; D is uncertain. CDR1 is MNHNY and CDR2 is SVGAGI in the germline V gene (reference sequence). The CDR3 totals 15 residues. V lost 1 base and J lost 3, with 12 bases in between. CDR3 sequence: CASSYYPESDTEAFF. CDR3 nucleotides: TGTGCCAGCAGTTACTATCCGGAGTCGGACACTGAAGCTTTCTTT.

This clone was counted only a few times. V gene TRBV11-2 combines with J gene TRBJ2-1; D might be TRBD2 (6 bases). Germline loops: CDR1 SGHAT, CDR2 FQNNGV. Trimming removed 4 bases at V and 7 bases at J, with 14 bases between. The CDR3 runs 14 residues. The CDR3 region is CASSSPRTNNEQFF. The CDR3 coding sequence is TGTGCCAGCAGCTCCCCAAGGACTAATAATGAGCAGTTCTTC.

This chain joins TRBV7-6 and TRBJ1-1, with 9 bases lining up with TRBD1. Germline-derived CDR1 and CDR2 are SGHVS and FNYEAQ. CDR3 length: 13 amino acids. The ends lost 5 bases at V and 6 bases at J; junction bases unmatched: 4. The CDR3: CASSTGTGSEAFF. The CDR3 DNA reads TGTGCCAGCAGCACCGGGACAGGGTCTGAAGCTTTCTTT. Full variable domain (remainder filled in from reference TRBV7-6 and TRBJ1-1): GAGVSQSPRYKVTKRGQDVALRCDPISGHVSLYWYRQALGQGPEFLTYFNYEAQQDKSGLPNDRFSAERPEGSISTLTIQRTEQRDSAMYRCASSTGTGSEAFFGQGTRLTVV.

The rearrangement links TRBV6-6 to TRBJ1-5, with a possible D match to TRBD1 (5 bases). The V gene lost 11 bases and the J gene lost 0 bases, with 14 bases spanning the gap. The CDR3 is 14 amino acids. CDR1 is MNHNY and CDR2 is SVGAGI in the germline V gene (reference sequence). The CDR3 DNA reads TGTGCCGGTTCGAGGGGTAATAGCAATCAGCCCCAGCATTTT. Encoded protein: CAGSRGNSNQPQHF.

The rearrangement links TRBV19 to TRBJ1-1; 8 bases are shared with TRBD1. The CDR3 consists of 14 residues. The germline CDR1 and CDR2 sequences are LNHDA and SQIVND (reference sequence). J was trimmed by 4 bases and V by 4 bases; bases with no gene match: 5. The CDR3 loop is CASSTDRGFTEAFF. In nucleotides, the CDR3 is TGTGCCAGTAGTACTGACAGGGGATTCACTGAAGCTTTCTTT.

CDR3 nucleotide sequence: TGTGCCAGCAGATCAAGGACAGCTAGCACAGATACGCAGTATTTT. This translates into CASRSRTASTDTQYF. The V and J genes are TRBV6-5 and TRBJ2-3, with a possible D match to TRBD1 (6 bases). The CDR3 spans 15 residues. Germline CDR1 MNHEY, CDR2 SVGAGI. V gave up 6 bases and J gave up 0 bases, with 13 bases separating them.

The chain is built from TRBV7-9 and TRBJ2-5; D possibly corresponds to TRBD1 (7 bases). V was trimmed by 2 bases and J by 5 bases, leaving 18 bases between them. This CDR3 contains 16 residues. The germline CDR1 and CDR2 sequences are SEHNR and FQNEAQ (reference sequence). The CDR3 sequence is CASSLQGGPSGETQYF. The CDR3 nucleotides are TGTGCCAGCAGCTTACAGGGGGGCCCTTCCGGGGAGACCCAGTACTTC.

The CDR3 loop is CASSRGATNEKLFF. The CDR3 DNA reads TGTGCCAGCAGCCGAGGGGCAACTAATGAAAAACTGTTTTTT. This chain connects TRBV11-3 to TRBJ1-4; maybe TRBD1 (5 bases). Germline CDR1 reads SGHNT; CDR2 reads YENEEA. The ends were cut back, 5 bases at V and 0 bases at J, with 7 bases in the middle. The CDR3 sequence is 14 residues long.

The gene calls are TRBV6-5 and TRBJ2-1; 8 bases map to TRBD1. This CDR3 has 14 amino acids. Germline loops: CDR1 MNHEY, CDR2 SVGAGI. After removal of 6 bases from V and 9 bases from J, the junction contained 10 bases not matched to a gene. CDR3 amino acids: CASSSPGQASEQFF. CDR3 coding DNA: TGTGCCAGCAGCAGTCCGGGACAGGCTAGTGAGCAGTTCTTC.

Details on this clone: Sequence at one end of the junction differs from germline and may be a read error. The V and J genes are TRBV10-3 and TRBJ2-7, with D hard to call. Germline CDR1 is ENHRY and CDR2 is SYGVKD. The CDR3 loop spans 11 amino acids. CDR3 coding DNA: TGTGCCATCAGCGAGTATTACGAGCAGTACTTC. Protein sequence: CAISEYYEQYF.

V gene TRBV7-2 combines with J gene TRBJ2-5; D is ambiguous. V lost 6 bases and J lost 2, with 10 bases in between. CDR1 SGHTA and CDR2 FQGNSA come from the germline V gene. The CDR3 has 13 amino acids. CDR3 protein: CASSSVLQETQYF. CDR3 coding DNA: TGTGCCAGCAGTTCGGTCCTGCAAGAGACCCAGTACTTC.

The chain is built from TRBV21-1 and TRBJ1-1. TRBV21-1 is a documented pseudogene. The CDR3 covers 16 residues. Here the CDR3 reads CASSKAPGALNTEAFF. CDR3 bases: TGTGCCAGCAGCAAAGCCCCGGGGGCGCTGAACACTGAAGCTTTCTTT.